A selection of T cell receptor beta chains follows, all from one sample in a study of T cell responses to AZD1222 COVID-19 vaccine. Method: immunoSEQ multiplex PCR; TCRdb's copy keeps in-frame clones and lacks some. The sample includes tens of thousands of clones, over 80% seen only once; the top ten take 2.7%. Sequenced here: peripheral blood, sampled 28 days after the second AZD1222 dose. These receptors originate from an adult who received the AZD1222 COVID-19 vaccine. Both conserved end residues are part of each CDR3. D genes are given only for firm matches. Clone size is shown for a subset of rows, as once, few, many or a class of expanded clone.

D	V	J	length	size	DNA	CDR3
-	TRBV5-1	TRBJ2-7	15	few	TGCGCCAGCAGCTCAGACCCGGCTGCGAACTACGAGCAGTACTTC	CASSSDPAANYEQYF
-	TRBV2	TRBJ1-6	14	-	TGTGCCAGCAGGGGGGGGACAAGTAATTCACCCCTCCACTTT	CASRGGTSNSPLHF
-	TRBV7-9	TRBJ1-4	14	-	TGTGCCAGCAGCTTACGAGGGACCTCAAGGAAACCTTCATGG	CASSLRGTSRKPSW
-	TRBV7-9	TRBJ1-3	15	-	TGTGCCAGCAGTTTACTCGGGGGGCCGGGAAACACCATATATTTT	CASSLLGGPGNTIYF
-	TRBV28	TRBJ1-4	15	-	TGTGCCAGCAGTTTATCGGGCAGGGCGAATGAAAAACTGTTTTTT	CASSLSGRANEKLFF
TRBD2	TRBV19	TRBJ2-7	14	-	TGTGCCAGTAGTGTTATAGCGGGGAGAGATGAGCAGTACTTC	CASSVIAGRDEQYF
TRBD2	TRBV10-2	TRBJ2-1	14	-	TGCGCCAGCAGTGATACTAGCGGGAGCGATGAGCAGTTCTTC	CASSDTSGSDEQFF
TRBD2	TRBV7-7	TRBJ2-5	18	-	TGTGCTAGCAGCTTAGGCGGTCTAGCGGGAGTCGGCCAAGAGACCCAGTACTTC	CASSLGGLAGVGQETQYF
-	TRBV7-9	TRBJ1-2	13	-	TGTGCCAGCAGCTTAGGGACGGACGGAGGCTACACCTTC	CASSLGTDGGYTF
-	TRBV19	TRBJ1-2	18	-	TGTGCCAGTAGTAGAACCGGGCCAACCGCCGGGGTTAACTATGGCTACACCTTC	CASSRTGPTAGVNYGYTF
-	TRBV19	TRBJ2-1	13	-	TGTGCCAGTAGAACTCCCATCACCAATGAGCAGTTCTTC	CASRTPITNEQFF
-	TRBV19	TRBJ2-3	13	-	TGTGCCAGTAGTCCCACAGGCACAGATACGCAGTATTTT	CASSPTGTDTQYF
-	TRBV5-1	TRBJ2-2	17	-	TGCGCCAGCAGCCGGGAGGGACAGGGCTCCAACACCGGGGAGCTGTTTTTT	CASSREGQGSNTGELFF
-	TRBV7-6	TRBJ2-2	15	-	TGTGCCAGCAGCGAGACTAGGTCGGGCACCGGGGAGCTGTTTTTT	CASSETRSGTGELFF
TRBD1	TRBV2	TRBJ1-5	15	-	TGTGCCAGCAGGATACGGACAGGGGGCCATCAGCCCCAGCATTTT	CASRIRTGGHQPQHF
-	TRBV25-1	TRBJ1-5	14	-	TGTGCCAGCAGCTCGACAGGAACCAATCAGCCCCAGCATTTT	CASSSTGTNQPQHF
TRBD2	TRBV18	TRBJ2-7	16	-	TGTGCCAGCTCACCGATGAGGACTAGCGTCTCCTACGAGCAGTACTTC	CASSPMRTSVSYEQYF
-	TRBV6-4	TRBJ2-1	13	-	TGTGCCAGCAGTACGGGATCTTACAATGAGCAGTTCTTC	CASSTGSYNEQFF
-	TRBV29-1	TRBJ2-1	12	-	TGCGGGATAGGTACCCAGGGCGATGAGCAGTTCTTC	CGIGTQGDEQFF
TRBD2	TRBV9	TRBJ2-1	14	-	TGTGCCAGCAGCCCGGGACTAGCGGGAGCTGAGCAGTTCTTC	CASSPGLAGAEQFF
TRBD1	TRBV10-3	TRBJ1-1	13	-	TGTGCCATCACCAATGAGGGACAGGTTGAAGCTTTCTTT	CAITNEGQVEAFF
-	TRBV28	TRBJ2-1	11	-	TGTGCCAGCTCGACATACAATGAGCAGTTCTTC	CASSTYNEQFF
TRBD2	TRBV7-8	TRBJ2-3	14	-	TGTGCCAGCAGTCCTAGCGGGAGCACAGATACGCAGTATTTT	CASSPSGSTDTQYF
-	TRBV28	TRBJ2-7	13	-	TGTGCCAGCAGTCCCTCCCCCCCCTACGAGCAGTACTTC	CASSPSPPYEQYF
-	TRBV18	TRBJ2-5	13	-	TGTGCCAGCTCACCGACACAGAGGACGACCGAGTACTTC	CASSPTQRTTEYF
-	TRBV11-2	TRBJ2-7	13	once	TGTGCCAGCAGCCAGGGAGGGGGCTGGGAGCAGTACTTC	CASSQGGGWEQYF
-	TRBV28	TRBJ2-4	15	-	TGTGCCAGCAGTTCCACCTACATGGGGAGAAACATTCAGTACTTC	CASSSTYMGRNIQYF
TRBD1	TRBV28	TRBJ1-2	14	-	TGTGCCATTACCCTTCGGACAGGGAGCTATGGCTACACCTTC	CAITLRTGSYGYTF
TRBD2	TRBV5-4	TRBJ2-3	16	once	TGTGCCAGCAGCGGGTGGGCGGGAGCCCTCACAGATACGCAGTATTTT	CASSGWAGALTDTQYF
TRBD1	TRBV4-2	TRBJ2-1	14	few	TGTGCCAGCAGCCTCCACAGGGGGCGGAACGAGCAGTTCTTC	CASSLHRGRNEQFF
-	TRBV15	TRBJ1-1	16	-	TGTGCCACCAGCGAGGGCCGAGGTGGTTTGAACACTGAAGCTTTCTTT	CATSEGRGGLNTEAFF
-	TRBV7-8	TRBJ2-2	14	-	TGTGCCCTCTCCGCGGGCGCGAACACCGGGGAGCTGTTTTTT	CALSAGANTGELFF
-	TRBV5-4	TRBJ1-1	13	-	TGTGCCAGCAGCATCCTCAGGGGTGCTGAAGCTTTCTTT	CASSILRGAEAFF
-	TRBV5-6	TRBJ2-1	12	-	TGTGCCAGCAGCTTGGGTTGGAATGAGCAGTTCTTC	CASSLGWNEQFF
-	TRBV6-2/TRBV6-3	TRBJ2-2	13	few	TGTGCCAGCAGTTACTCATCGGCCGGGGAGCTGTTTTTT	CASSYSSAGELFF
TRBD1	TRBV6-5	TRBJ1-2	15	-	TGTGCCAGCAGTTATTCACGGGACAGGGGTTATGGCTACACCTTC	CASSYSRDRGYGYTF
TRBD1	TRBV4-2	TRBJ1-2	16	-	TGTGCCAGCAGCCAAGATGGGGACAGGGTCGTCTATGGCTACACCTTC	CASSQDGDRVVYGYTF
-	TRBV6-5	TRBJ2-6	15	-	TGTGCCAGCAGGGACGTACGCTCTGGGGCCAACGTCCTGACTTTC	CASRDVRSGANVLTF
TRBD1	TRBV19	TRBJ2-7	14	-	TGTGCCAGTAGTACCGACAGGGGGCGCAACGAGCAGTACTTC	CASSTDRGRNEQYF
TRBD2	TRBV30	TRBJ2-1	15	-	TGTGCCTGGAGTGTACTAGCGGGCCCCTACAATGAGCAGTTCTTC	CAWSVLAGPYNEQFF
-	TRBV9	TRBJ2-1	13	-	TGTGCCAGCAGCGTAGAGATCGACAATGAGCAGTTCTTC	CASSVEIDNEQFF
-	TRBV5-1	TRBJ2-5	15	-	TGCGCCAGCAAGCAGATCAGACAGTACCAAGAGACCCAGTACTTC	CASKQIRQYQETQYF
-	TRBV27	TRBJ1-1	14	few	TGTGCCAGCAGTTCCCGGACCGTAGTCACTGAAGCTTTCTTT	CASSSRTVVTEAFF
-	TRBV28	TRBJ1-1	14	-	TGTGCCAGCAGTCCCTACAGGGAGGCGGGTGAAGCTTTCTTT	CASSPYREAGEAFF
-	TRBV11-2	TRBJ2-3	13	-	TGTGCCAGCAGCCAATGGAGCACAGATACGCAGTATTTT	CASSQWSTDTQYF